There are a few counts of the clone carrying this T cell receptor beta chain. What it binds is not known. Other DNA sequences in this sample translate to the same CDR3. The entry originates in a study of shared clonotypes between healthy human individuals. Turning to the study itself: In total, the donors were a couple of women and a few men aged 18 to 49.

Terminally differentiated effector memory CD45RA+ cells were excluded from the naive CD8 cells, which were CD45RO-negative and positively selected for CCR7. The study's findings and limits: It was anticipated that sequencing depth would influence how many clonotypes donors shared.

Libraries were prepared by immunoSEQ multiplex PCR; TCRdb keeps only in-frame clonotypes and omits some of them. The data hold about 2,100,000 clones, with 85% to 95% observed a single time. Per the germline V gene, CDR1 is SEHNR and CDR2 is FQNEAQ (reference sequence). V was pared by 0 bases and J by 3 bases, with 5 bases between. The CDR3 contains 13 residues. The chain is built from TRBV7-9 and TRBJ1-1; D ambiguous. The specimen sequenced was naive CD8+ T cells from PBMCs. This TCR derives from a young man in good health. Some clones in this sample may be carry-over from other donors' samples. CDR3 sequence (DNA): TGTGCCAGCAGCTTAGCCGGTCACACTGAAGCTTTCTTT. Its translation is CASSLAGHTEAFF.